This T cell receptor beta chain was profiled in a study of blood T cells in healthy people across ages. Sample-barcoded 5' priming and a J-beta primer mix drove a second PCR of about 6 to 12 cycles. TCRdb re-analysed the 5' RACE reads in MiXCR, keeping a single row per CDR3 protein. Among around 1,500,000 distinct CDR3 sequences listed, roughly 30% were seen once. The V and J ends lost 11 bases and 3 bases respectively, with 12 bases between them. The CDR3 has 12 amino acids. This clonotype was detected only a few times. The V gene is TRBV12-3 or TRBV12-4, the J gene TRBJ2-3; perhaps TRBD2 as D (5 bases). This receptor was taken from a woman aged 25-40 years in good health. Sequenced material: blood. The CDR3: CAGSRGTDTQYF. CDR3 bases: TGTGCCGGATCACGAGGGACAGATACGCAGTATTTT.